These 19 T cell receptor beta chains were all obtained from the same sample, sequenced in a study of cytomegalovirus exposure and HLA in healthy donors. Libraries were prepared by immunoSEQ multiplex PCR; TCRdb keeps only in-frame clonotypes and omits some of them. The sample records approximately 270,000 clones, about 86% being singletons. Sequences were obtained from PBMCs. The receptors shown here come from a young woman in good health and CMV-seronegative.

This chain uses TRBV11-2 with TRBJ1-4; perhaps TRBD1 as D (5 bases). Germline V gene lookup returns CDR1 SGHAT and CDR2 FQNNGV. The CDR3 sequence is 15 residues long. Trimming removed 3 bases at V and 8 bases at J, with 16 bases between. The CDR3 region is CASSLGGGASEKLFF. The CDR3 DNA sequence: TGTGCCAGCAGCTTGGGCGGGGGAGCTTCAGAAAAACTGTTTTTT. The full variable domain, its missing parts supplied by reference TRBV11-2 and TRBJ1-4, is EAGVAQSPRYKIIEKRQSVAFWCNPISGHATLYWYQQILGQGPKLLIQFQNNGVVDDSQLPKDRFSAERLKGVDSTLKIQPAKLEDSAVYLCASSLGGGASEKLFFGSGTQLSVL.

This clone has only a few counts. For the CDR3, the DNA is TGTGCCAGCAGTCCCCTAGCGGGCGCCACAGATACGCAGTATTTT. Its translation is CASSPLAGATDTQYF. V gene TRBV27 combines with J gene TRBJ2-3; 8 nucleotides agree with TRBD2. Per the germline V gene, CDR1 is MNHEY and CDR2 is SMNVEV (reference sequence). The CDR3 has 15 residues. V lost 5 bases, J lost 2 bases, and 6 bases stayed unmatched.

This chain links TRBV19 with TRBJ2-7; D is undetermined. Germline V gives CDR1 LNHDA, CDR2 SQIVND (reference sequence). This CDR3 spans 15 amino acids. V lost 0 bases and J 7 bases, leaving 16 bases between the germline ends. CDR3 sequence reads: CASSIDRSYALEQYF. In DNA, the CDR3 is TGTGCCAGTAGTATAGACCGGTCCTACGCATTGGAGCAGTACTTC.

The chain couples TRBV11-2 to TRBJ1-2, with D possibly being TRBD1 (6 bases). The CDR3 length is 15 residues. V was shortened by 4 bases and J by 4 bases, with 16 bases between the two germline ends. Germline CDR1 is SGHAT and CDR2 is FQNNGV. In DNA form, the CDR3 reads TGTGCCAGCAGCTCCGGACAGCTAGCCATCTATGGCTACACCTTC. Protein product: CASSSGQLAIYGYTF.

The chain links TRBV30 to TRBJ2-7, with a possible D match to TRBD1 (6 bases). Germline loops: CDR1 GTSNPN, CDR2 SVGIG (reference sequence). The CDR3 covers 13 residues. V gave up 2 bases and J gave up 4 bases, with 12 bases separating them. DNA for the CDR3: TGTGCCTGGAGTCAGGGGCAGGGGTACGAGCAGTACTTC. Translating it yields CAWSQGQGYEQYF.

In this sample, this clone turned up a few times. The rearrangement uses TRBV4-1 and TRBJ1-5; the D is unclear. This CDR3 is built from 13 residues. Germline V gene data show CDR1 as MGHRA and CDR2 as YSYEKL. V lost 5 bases and J 9 bases, leaving 14 bases between the germline ends. CDR3: CASSDKILGPQHF. CDR3 in DNA: TGCGCCAGCAGCGACAAAATTCTTGGGCCCCAGCATTTT.

This chain joins TRBV9 and TRBJ1-3; maybe TRBD1 (5 bases). This CDR3 is 15 amino acids long. V was cut by 6 bases and J by 0 bases, with 13 bases left in between. Per germline, CDR1 SGDLS and CDR2 YYNGEE. The CDR3 protein is CASTPGGSSGNTIYF. The CDR3, as DNA: TGTGCCAGCACCCCGGGGGGTTCCTCTGGAAACACCATATATTTT.

A note on this clone: Other DNA sequences in the sample encode the same CDR3. The V gene is TRBV9, the J gene TRBJ2-7, with 11 bases identical to TRBD2. Germline CDR1 is SGDLS and CDR2 is YYNGEE. Trimming took 1 base from V and 4 from J; bases not matched to a gene: 4. There are 15 residues in the CDR3. CDR3 amino acids: CASSVTSGRLYEQYF. The CDR3 bases are TGTGCCAGCAGCGTAACTAGCGGGAGACTGTACGAGCAGTACTTC.

This clone showed up just a few times. The junction differs from germline at one of its ends, possibly a read error. The J gene is TRBJ1-6, the V gene TRBV11-3; D not certain. There are 13 residues in the CDR3. Germline CDR1 and CDR2: SGHNT and YENEEA. CDR3 protein: CASSLEAVSPLHF. CDR3 DNA: TGTGCCAGCAGCCTAGAGGCGGTTTCACCCCTCCACTTT.

A word on this clone: The junction departs from germline at one end; a sequencing error may be responsible. The rearrangement joins TRBV7-7 to TRBJ2-5; D possibly corresponds to TRBD2 (5 bases). This CDR3 has 14 residues. The germline gives CDR1 SSHAT, CDR2 FNYEAQ (reference sequence). This CDR3 is CASSLVSDQETQYF. CDR3 coding DNA: TGTGCTAGCAGCTTAGTTAGCGACCAAGAGACCCAGTACTTC. Using reference TRBV7-7 and TRBJ2-5 for the parts outside the CDR3, the full variable domain is GAGVSQSPRYKVTKRGQDVTLRCDPISSHATLYWYQQALGQGPEFLTYFNYEAQPDKSGLPSDRFSAERPEGSISTLTIQRTEQRDSAMYRCASSLVSDQETQYFGPGTRLLVL.

This clone was observed at least ten times. The J gene is TRBJ1-2, the V gene TRBV6-6, with TRBD1 matching over 7 bases. Germline lookup yields CDR1 MNHNY and CDR2 SVGAGI (reference sequence). V lost 6 bases, J lost 4 bases, and 5 bases stayed unmatched. The CDR3 extends over 13 amino acids. CDR3 nucleotides: TGTGCCAGCAGCGACAGGGACGGCTATGGCTACACCTTC. It encodes CASSDRDGYGYTF.

This sequence joins TRBV5-1 and TRBJ2-2; TRBD2 might be the D (5 bases). This CDR3 region has 15 residues. In germline, CDR1 is SGHRS, CDR2 YFSETQ. Trimming cost V 0 bases and J 5 bases, with 11 bases left between them. In DNA form, the CDR3 reads TGCGCCAGCAGCTTGGAACCTAGCCATACCGGGGAGCTGTTTTTT. This encodes CASSLEPSHTGELFF.

The CDR3 region is CASSSRDRSEQFF. DNA of the CDR3: TGTGCCAGCAGTTCCAGGGATAGGAGTGAGCAGTTCTTC. The rearrangement links TRBV6-5 to TRBJ2-1, with D possibly being TRBD1 (5 bases). Germline-derived CDR1 and CDR2 are MNHEY and SVGAGI. The CDR3 covers 13 residues. Trimming took off 4 bases at V and 9 bases at J, with 13 bases between the two ends.

The chain is built from TRBV9 and TRBJ2-3; D is ambiguous. This CDR3 has 15 residues. Trimming pared 2 bases from V and 2 bases from J, leaving 12 bases between. Germline V gene lookup returns CDR1 SGDLS and CDR2 YYNGEE. In DNA form, the CDR3 reads TGTGCCAGCAGCGTGTTGGCGGCCCCCACAGATACGCAGTATTTT. Encoded protein: CASSVLAAPTDTQYF.

The V gene is TRBV29-1, the J gene TRBJ2-5; TRBD1 is a possible D gene (5 bases). CDR3 length equals 14 residues. The germline V gene has CDR1 SQVTM and CDR2 ANQGSEA. The V end lost 5 bases, the J end lost 7 bases, and 20 bases lay between the germline ends. The DNA of the CDR3 is TGCAGCGTTTTGATAGAACACCCTCAGGGGACCCAGTACTTC. Its translation: CSVLIEHPQGTQYF. The variable domain in full, completed from reference TRBV29-1 and TRBJ2-5, reads SAVISQKPSRDICQRGTSLTIQCQVDSQVTMMFWYRQQPGQSLTLIATANQGSEATYESGFVIDKFPISRPNLTFSTLTVSNMSPEDSSIYLCSVLIEHPQGTQYFGPGTRLLVL.

The chain has TRBV30 and TRBJ1-5; D is undetermined. CDR3 length: 15 residues. Germline V gene data show CDR1 as GTSNPN and CDR2 as SVGIG (reference sequence). Between the trimmed V and J ends, which lost 0 bases and 2 bases, there was a span of 11 bases. The CDR3 DNA reads as TGTGCCTGGAGTGTACCTAGGAGAGGCAATCAGCCCCAGCATTTT. Its protein product is CAWSVPRRGNQPQHF.

The V and J genes are TRBV30 and TRBJ1-2; tentatively, D is TRBD1 (5 bases). V was pared by 4 bases and J by 2 bases, with 14 bases between. This CDR3 region has 14 residues. Germline lookup yields CDR1 GTSNPN and CDR2 SVGIG (reference sequence). The CDR3 region is CAWKEGSRNYGYTF. The CDR3 nucleotides are TGTGCCTGGAAGGAGGGGTCCCGCAACTATGGCTACACCTTC.

This sequence joins TRBV20-1 and TRBJ1-1, with D uncertain. The CDR3 covers 11 residues. Deletions cut 0 bases from V and 7 bases from J, with 6 bases between. CDR1 and CDR2 (germline): DFQATT, SNEGSKA (reference sequence). Written as DNA, the CDR3 is TGCAGTGCTAGAGAGCAGATTGAAGCTTTCTTT. This codes for CSAREQIEAFF.

The genes are TRBV5-1 and TRBJ1-1, with D possibly being TRBD1 (6 bases). The CDR3 has 15 amino acids. The V end lost 0 bases, the J end lost 12 bases, and 21 bases lay between the germline ends. From germline, CDR1 is SGHRS and CDR2 YFSETQ. The CDR3 is CASSLGTTGLSPPFF. CDR3 sequence (DNA): TGCGCCAGCAGCTTGGGTACGACAGGTCTCTCACCACCTTTCTTT.